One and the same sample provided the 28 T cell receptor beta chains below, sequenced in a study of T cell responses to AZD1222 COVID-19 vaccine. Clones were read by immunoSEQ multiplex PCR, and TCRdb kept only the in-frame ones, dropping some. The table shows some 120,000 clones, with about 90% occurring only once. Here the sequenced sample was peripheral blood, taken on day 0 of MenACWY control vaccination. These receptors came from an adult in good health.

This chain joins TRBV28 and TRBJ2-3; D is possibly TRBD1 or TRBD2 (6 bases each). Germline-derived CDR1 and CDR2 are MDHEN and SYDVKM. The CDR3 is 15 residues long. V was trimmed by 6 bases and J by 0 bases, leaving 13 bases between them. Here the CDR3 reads CASRLGGPSTDTQYF. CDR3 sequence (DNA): TGTGCCAGCAGACTCGGGGGCCCTAGCACAGATACGCAGTATTTT.

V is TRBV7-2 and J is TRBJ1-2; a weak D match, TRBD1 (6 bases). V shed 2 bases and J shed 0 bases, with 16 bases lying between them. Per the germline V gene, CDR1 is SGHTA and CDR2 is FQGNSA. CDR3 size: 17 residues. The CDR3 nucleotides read TGTGCCAGCAGCTTAATCACAGGGATCTGGCCTAACTATGGCTACACCTTC. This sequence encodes CASSLITGIWPNYGYTF.

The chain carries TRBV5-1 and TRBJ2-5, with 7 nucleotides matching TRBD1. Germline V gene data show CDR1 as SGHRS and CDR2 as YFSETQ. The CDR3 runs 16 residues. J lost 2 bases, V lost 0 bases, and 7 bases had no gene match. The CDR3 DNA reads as TGCGCCAGCAGCTTGGGCCCCACAGGGGCACAAGAGACCCAGTACTTC. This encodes CASSLGPTGAQETQYF. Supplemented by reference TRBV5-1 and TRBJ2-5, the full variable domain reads KAGVTQTPRYLIKTRGQQVTLSCSPISGHRSVSWYQQTPGQGLQFLFEYFSETQRNKGNFPGRFSGRQFSNSRSEMNVSTLELGDSALYLCASSLGPTGAQETQYFGPGTRLLVL.

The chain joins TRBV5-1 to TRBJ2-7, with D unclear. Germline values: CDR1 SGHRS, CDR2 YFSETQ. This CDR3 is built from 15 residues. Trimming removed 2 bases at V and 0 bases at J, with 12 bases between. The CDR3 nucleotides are TGCGCCAGCAGCTTACAAGAAAGGCGCTCCTACGAGCAGTACGTC. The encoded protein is CASSLQERRSYEQYV.

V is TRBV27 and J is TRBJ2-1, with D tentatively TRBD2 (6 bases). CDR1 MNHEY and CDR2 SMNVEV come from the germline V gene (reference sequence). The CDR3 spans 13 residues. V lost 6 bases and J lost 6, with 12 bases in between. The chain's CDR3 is CASRTSWGNEQFF. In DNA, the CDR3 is TGTGCCAGCAGAACTAGCTGGGGCAATGAGCAGTTCTTC.

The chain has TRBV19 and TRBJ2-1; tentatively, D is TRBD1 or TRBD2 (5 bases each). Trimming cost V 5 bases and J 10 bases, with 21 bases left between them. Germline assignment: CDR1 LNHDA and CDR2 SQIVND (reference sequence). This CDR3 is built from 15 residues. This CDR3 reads CASSSLLDTGTEQFF. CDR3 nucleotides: TGTGCCAGTAGTTCCCTCCTAGACACCGGGACCGAGCAGTTCTTC.

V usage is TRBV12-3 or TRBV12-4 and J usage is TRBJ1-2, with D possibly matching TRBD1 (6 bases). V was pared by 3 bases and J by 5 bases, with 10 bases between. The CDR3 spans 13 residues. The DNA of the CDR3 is TGTGCCAGCAGTTTTACAGGGATGTATGGCTACACCTTC. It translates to CASSFTGMYGYTF.

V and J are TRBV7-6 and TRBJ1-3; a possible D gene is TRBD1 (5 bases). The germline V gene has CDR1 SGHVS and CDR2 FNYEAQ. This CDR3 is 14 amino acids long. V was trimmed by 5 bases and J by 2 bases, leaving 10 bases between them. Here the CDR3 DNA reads TGTGCCAGCAGCGACGTAGGGGCTGGAAACACCATATATTTT. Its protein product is CASSDVGAGNTIYF. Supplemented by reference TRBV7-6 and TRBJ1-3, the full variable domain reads GAGVSQSPRYKVTKRGQDVALRCDPISGHVSLYWYRQALGQGPEFLTYFNYEAQQDKSGLPNDRFSAERPEGSISTLTIQRTEQRDSAMYRCASSDVGAGNTIYFGEGSWLTVV.

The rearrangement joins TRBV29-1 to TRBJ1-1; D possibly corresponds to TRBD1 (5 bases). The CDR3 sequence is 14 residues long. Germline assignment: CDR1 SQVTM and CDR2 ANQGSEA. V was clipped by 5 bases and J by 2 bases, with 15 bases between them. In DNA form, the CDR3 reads TGCAGCGTTCTGTACCGGGACCTAAACACTGAAGCTTTCTTT. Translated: CSVLYRDLNTEAFF.

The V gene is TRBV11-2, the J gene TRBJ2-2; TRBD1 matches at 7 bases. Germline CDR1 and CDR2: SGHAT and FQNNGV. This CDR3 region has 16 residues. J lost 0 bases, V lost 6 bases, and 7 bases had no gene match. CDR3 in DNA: TGTGCCAGCAGTTACCAAGGGGGCGCGAACACCGGGGAGCTGTTTTTT. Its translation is CASSYQGGANTGELFF.

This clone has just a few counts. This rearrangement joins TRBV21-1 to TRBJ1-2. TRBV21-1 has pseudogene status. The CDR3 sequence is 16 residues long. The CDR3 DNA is TGTGCCAGCAGCAGACCCGGGACGGACGCTAACTATGGCTACACCTTC. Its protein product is CASSRPGTDANYGYTF.

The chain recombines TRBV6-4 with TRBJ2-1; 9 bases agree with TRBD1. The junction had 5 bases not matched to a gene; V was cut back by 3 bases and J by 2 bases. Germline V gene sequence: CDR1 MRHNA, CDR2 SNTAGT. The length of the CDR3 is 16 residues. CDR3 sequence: CASSEHRGLPYNEQFF. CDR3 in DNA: TGTGCCAGCAGTGAACACAGGGGGCTGCCCTACAATGAGCAGTTCTTC.

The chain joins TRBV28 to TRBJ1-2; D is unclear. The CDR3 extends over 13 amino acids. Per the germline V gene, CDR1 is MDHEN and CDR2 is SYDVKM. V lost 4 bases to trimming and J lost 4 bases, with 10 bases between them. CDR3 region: CASSSGLFYGYTF. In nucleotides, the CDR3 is TGTGCCAGCAGTTCCGGGCTCTTCTATGGCTACACCTTC.

The CDR3 nucleotides are TGCAGTGGTCAGCCCCAGCATTTT. Its protein product is CSGQPQHF. The rearrangement links TRBV20-1 to TRBJ1-5; D is undetermined. The germline V gene has CDR1 DFQATT and CDR2 SNEGSKA (reference sequence). Trimming pared 7 bases from V and 6 bases from J, leaving 1 base between. This CDR3 comprises 8 residues.

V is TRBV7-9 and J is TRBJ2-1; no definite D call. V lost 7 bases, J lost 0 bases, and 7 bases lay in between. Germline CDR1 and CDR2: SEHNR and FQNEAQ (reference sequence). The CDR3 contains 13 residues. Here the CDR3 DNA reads TGTGCCAGCACCCAGTCCTCCTACAATGAGCAGTTCTTC. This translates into CASTQSSYNEQFF. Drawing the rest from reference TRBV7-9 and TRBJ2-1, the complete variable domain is DTGVSQNPRHKITKRGQNVTFRCDPISEHNRLYWYRQTLGQGPEFLTYFQNEAQLEKSRLLSDRFSAERPKGSFSTLEIQRTEQGDSAMYLCASTQSSYNEQFFGPGTRLTVL.

The CDR3 DNA reads as TGTGCCAGCAGTCTTCCGACCGAAAGGCAGTACGTC. It is translated as CASSLPTERQYV. This chain links TRBV2 with TRBJ2-7; no clear D gene. This CDR3 is 12 amino acids long. Trimming cost V 5 bases and J 9 bases, with 14 bases left between them. Germline V gene lookup returns CDR1 SNHLY and CDR2 FYNNEI.

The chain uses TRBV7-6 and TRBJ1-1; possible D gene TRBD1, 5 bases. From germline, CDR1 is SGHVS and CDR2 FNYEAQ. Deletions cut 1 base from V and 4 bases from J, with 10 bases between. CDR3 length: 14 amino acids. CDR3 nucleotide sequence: TGTGCCAGCAGCTTAGGGTATAGGGGCACTGAAGCTTTCTTT. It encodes CASSLGYRGTEAFF.

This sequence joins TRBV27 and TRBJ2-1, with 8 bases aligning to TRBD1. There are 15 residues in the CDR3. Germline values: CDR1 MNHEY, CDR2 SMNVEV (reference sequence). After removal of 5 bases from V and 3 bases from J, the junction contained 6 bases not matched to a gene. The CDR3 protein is CASSGTGVFYNEQFF. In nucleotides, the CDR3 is TGTGCCAGCAGTGGGACAGGCGTTTTCTACAATGAGCAGTTCTTC.

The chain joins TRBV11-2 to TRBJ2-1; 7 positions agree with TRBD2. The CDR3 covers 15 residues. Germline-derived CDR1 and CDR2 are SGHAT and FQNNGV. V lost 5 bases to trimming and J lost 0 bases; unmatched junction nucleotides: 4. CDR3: CASSHGTNSYNEQFF. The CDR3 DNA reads TGTGCCAGCAGCCACGGGACTAACTCCTACAATGAGCAGTTCTTC.

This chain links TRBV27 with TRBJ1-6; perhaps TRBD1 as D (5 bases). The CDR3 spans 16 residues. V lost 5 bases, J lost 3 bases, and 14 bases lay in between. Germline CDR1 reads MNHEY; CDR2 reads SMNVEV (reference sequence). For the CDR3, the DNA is TGTGCCAGCAGTGACGGGGCTGGGCGCTATAATTCACCCCTCCACTTT. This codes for CASSDGAGRYNSPLHF.

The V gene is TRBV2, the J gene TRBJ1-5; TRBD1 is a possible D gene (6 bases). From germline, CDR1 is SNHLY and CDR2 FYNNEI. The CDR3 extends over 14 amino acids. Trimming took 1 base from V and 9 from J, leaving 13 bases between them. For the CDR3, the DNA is TGTGCCAGCAGTGAAGGGACAGCGGGGCGGCCCCAGCATTTT. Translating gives CASSEGTAGRPQHF. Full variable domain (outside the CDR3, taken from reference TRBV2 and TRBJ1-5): EPEVTQTPSHQVTQMGQEVILRCVPISNHLYFYWYRQILGQKVEFLVSFYNNEISEKSEIFDDQFSVERPDGSNFTLKIRSTKLEDSAMYFCASSEGTAGRPQHFGDGTRLSIL.

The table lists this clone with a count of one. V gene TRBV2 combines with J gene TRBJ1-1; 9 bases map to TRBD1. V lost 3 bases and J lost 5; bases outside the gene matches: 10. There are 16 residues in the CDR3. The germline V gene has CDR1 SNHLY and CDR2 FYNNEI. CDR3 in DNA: TGTGCCAGCAGTGACCCTCGGACAGGGGTCACGACTGAAGCTTTCTTT. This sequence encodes CASSDPRTGVTTEAFF. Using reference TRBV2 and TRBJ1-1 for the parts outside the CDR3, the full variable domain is EPEVTQTPSHQVTQMGQEVILRCVPISNHLYFYWYRQILGQKVEFLVSFYNNEISEKSEIFDDQFSVERPDGSNFTLKIRSTKLEDSAMYFCASSDPRTGVTTEAFFGQGTRLTVV.

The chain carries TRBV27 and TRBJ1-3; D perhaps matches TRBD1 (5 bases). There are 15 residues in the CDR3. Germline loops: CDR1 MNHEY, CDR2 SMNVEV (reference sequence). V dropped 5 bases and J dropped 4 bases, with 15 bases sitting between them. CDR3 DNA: TGTGCCAGCAGTACGACAGCTGAGGAAGGAAACACCATATATTTT. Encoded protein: CASSTTAEEGNTIYF.

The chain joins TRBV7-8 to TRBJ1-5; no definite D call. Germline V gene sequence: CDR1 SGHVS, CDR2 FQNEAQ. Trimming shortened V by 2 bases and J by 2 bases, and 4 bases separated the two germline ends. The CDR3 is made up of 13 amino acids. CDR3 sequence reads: CASSLQGNQPQHF. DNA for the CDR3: TGTGCCAGCAGCTTACAGGGCAATCAGCCCCAGCATTTT.

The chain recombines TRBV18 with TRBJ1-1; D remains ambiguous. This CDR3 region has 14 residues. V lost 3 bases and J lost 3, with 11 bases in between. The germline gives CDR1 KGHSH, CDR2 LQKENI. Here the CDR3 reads CASSPSIRDTEAFF. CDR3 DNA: TGTGCCAGCTCACCCTCTATACGGGACACTGAAGCTTTCTTT.

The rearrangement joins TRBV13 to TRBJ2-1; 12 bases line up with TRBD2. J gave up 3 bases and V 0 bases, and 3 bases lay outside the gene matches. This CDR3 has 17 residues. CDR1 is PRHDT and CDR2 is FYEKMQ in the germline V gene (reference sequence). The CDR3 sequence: CASSLGLAGGDYNEQFF. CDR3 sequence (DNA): TGTGCCAGCAGCTTAGGGCTAGCGGGAGGGGACTACAATGAGCAGTTCTTC.

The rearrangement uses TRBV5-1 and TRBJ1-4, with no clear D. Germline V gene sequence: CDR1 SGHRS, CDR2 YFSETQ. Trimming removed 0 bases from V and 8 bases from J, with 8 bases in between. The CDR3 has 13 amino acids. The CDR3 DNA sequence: TGCGCCAGCAGCTTGGATTTGGAGGAAAAACTGTTTTTT. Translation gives CASSLDLEEKLFF.

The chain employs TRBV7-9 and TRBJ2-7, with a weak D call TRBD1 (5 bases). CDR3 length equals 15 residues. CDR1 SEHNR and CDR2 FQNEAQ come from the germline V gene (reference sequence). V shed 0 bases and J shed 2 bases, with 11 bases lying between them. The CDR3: CASSLAGQGPYEQYF. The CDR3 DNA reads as TGTGCCAGCAGCTTAGCGGGGCAGGGCCCCTACGAGCAGTACTTC.